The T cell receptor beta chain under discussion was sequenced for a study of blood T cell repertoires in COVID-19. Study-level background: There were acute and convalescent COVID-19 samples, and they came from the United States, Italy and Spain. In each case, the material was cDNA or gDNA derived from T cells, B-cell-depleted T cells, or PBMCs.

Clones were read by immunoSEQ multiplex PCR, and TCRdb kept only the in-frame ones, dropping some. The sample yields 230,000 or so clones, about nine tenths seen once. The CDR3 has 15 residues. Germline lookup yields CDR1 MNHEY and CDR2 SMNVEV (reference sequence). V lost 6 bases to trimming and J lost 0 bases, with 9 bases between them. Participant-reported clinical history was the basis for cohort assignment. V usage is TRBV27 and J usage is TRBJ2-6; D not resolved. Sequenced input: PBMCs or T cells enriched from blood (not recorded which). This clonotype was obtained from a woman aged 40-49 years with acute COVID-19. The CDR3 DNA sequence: TGTGCCAGCAGGGGCCGATACTCTGGGGCCAACGTCCTGACTTTC. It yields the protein CASRGRYSGANVLTF.